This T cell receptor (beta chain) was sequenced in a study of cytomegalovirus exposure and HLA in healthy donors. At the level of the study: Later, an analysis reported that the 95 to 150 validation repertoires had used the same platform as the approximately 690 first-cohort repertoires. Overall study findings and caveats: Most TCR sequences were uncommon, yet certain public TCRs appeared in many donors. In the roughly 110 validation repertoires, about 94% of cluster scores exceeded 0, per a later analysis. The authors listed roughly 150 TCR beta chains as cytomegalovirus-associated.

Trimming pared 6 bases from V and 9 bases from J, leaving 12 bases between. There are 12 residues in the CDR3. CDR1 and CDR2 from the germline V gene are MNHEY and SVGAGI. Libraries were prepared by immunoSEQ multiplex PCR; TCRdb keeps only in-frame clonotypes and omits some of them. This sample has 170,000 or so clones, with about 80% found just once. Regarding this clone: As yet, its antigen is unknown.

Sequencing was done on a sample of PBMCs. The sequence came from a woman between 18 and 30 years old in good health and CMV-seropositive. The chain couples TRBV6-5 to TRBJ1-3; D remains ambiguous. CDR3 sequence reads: CASRTERGTIYF. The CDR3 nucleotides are TGTGCCAGCAGGACCGAGCGGGGCACCATATATTTT.